The next 25 T cell receptor beta chains were all read from a single sample in a study of blood T cell repertoires in COVID-19. Assay: immunoSEQ multiplex PCR; the TCRdb copy retains only in-frame clones and omits some. The table records about 64,000 clones, around 84% of them present only once. Material: peripheral blood. These receptors all come from a woman aged 55-70 years with acute or convalescent COVID-19.

This chain links TRBV18 with TRBJ2-2; possible D gene TRBD1, 6 bases. V dropped 8 bases and J dropped 4 bases, with 23 bases sitting between them. The CDR3 consists of 17 residues. Germline V gives CDR1 KGHSH, CDR2 LQKENI. DNA for the CDR3: TGTGCCAGCACCCTAGGCCCCCTCGGGACACCCACCGGGGAGCTGTTTTTT. Protein: CASTLGPLGTPTGELFF.

The CDR3 loop reads CASSYQGKGLNQPQHF. The CDR3 coding sequence is TGTGCCAGCAGTTACCAGGGAAAGGGATTAAATCAGCCCCAGCATTTT. The rearrangement uses TRBV27 and TRBJ1-5; a weak D match, TRBD1 (5 bases). Germline CDR1 is MNHEY and CDR2 is SMNVEV (reference sequence). This CDR3 is 16 amino acids long. Trimming stripped 4 bases from V and 4 bases from J, with 17 bases between.

The chain is built from TRBV2 and TRBJ1-5; D may be TRBD1 (6 bases). Between the trimmed V and J ends, which lost 1 base and 6 bases, there was a span of 10 bases. This CDR3 contains 14 residues. The V gene's germline CDR1 is SNHLY and CDR2 FYNNEI. For the CDR3, the DNA is TGTGCCAGCAGTGAAGGGCGAGGGGGTCAGCCCCAGCATTTT. Translated: CASSEGRGGQPQHF. The full variable domain, completed using reference TRBV2 and TRBJ1-5, is EPEVTQTPSHQVTQMGQEVILRCVPISNHLYFYWYRQILGQKVEFLVSFYNNEISEKSEIFDDQFSVERPDGSNFTLKIRSTKLEDSAMYFCASSEGRGGQPQHFGDGTRLSIL.

The gene calls are TRBV15 and TRBJ1-4, with D maybe TRBD1 (6 bases). The CDR3 is 15 amino acids. Per germline, CDR1 LNHNV and CDR2 YYDKDF (reference sequence). Trimming shortened V by 0 bases and J by 5 bases, and 10 bases separated the two germline ends. The chain's CDR3 is CATSRETGQNEKLFF. In DNA form, the CDR3 reads TGTGCCACCAGCAGAGAGACAGGACAAAATGAAAAACTGTTTTTT.

The chain uses TRBV18 and TRBJ1-5, with 7 bases aligning to TRBD1. Germline CDR1 reads KGHSH; CDR2 reads LQKENI. The CDR3 covers 15 residues. Unmatched junction bases numbered 7, after V lost 6 bases and J lost 2 bases. CDR3 loop: CASSPTGEGNQPQHF. The CDR3 DNA sequence: TGTGCCAGCTCTCCCACAGGGGAGGGCAATCAGCCCCAGCATTTT.

The J gene is TRBJ2-1, the V gene TRBV3-1 (or the pseudogene TRBV3-2); 10 nucleotides align to TRBD2. The CDR3 is 16 amino acids. Germline CDR1 is LGHDT and CDR2 is YNNKEL (reference sequence). Trimming cost V 1 base and J 13 bases; bases outside gene matches: 13. CDR3 coding DNA: TGTGCCAGCAGCCAAGTACAAGGGGTAGCGGGGGGTCAACAGTTCTTC. This codes for CASSQVQGVAGGQQFF.

The chain recombines TRBV5-1 with TRBJ2-2; 12 bases match TRBD2. This CDR3 region has 15 residues. The germline V gene has CDR1 SGHRS and CDR2 YFSETQ. V trimming: 9 bases; J trimming: 4 bases; junction bases outside the gene matches: 7. The CDR3 is CATSSGGAGTGELFF. The CDR3 region has the DNA TGCGCCACCTCTAGCGGGGGGGCCGGCACCGGGGAGCTGTTTTTT.

J is TRBJ2-5 and V is TRBV9; D perhaps matches TRBD2 (6 bases). Per germline, CDR1 SGDLS and CDR2 YYNGEE. The CDR3 runs to 14 residues. Trimming stripped 2 bases from V and 5 bases from J, with 13 bases between. As DNA, the CDR3 is TGTGCCAGCAGCGTGTGGGAAGGGAGGGAGACCCAGTACTTC. It codes for CASSVWEGRETQYF.

The chain employs TRBV30 and TRBJ2-6; D possibly corresponds to TRBD1 (5 bases). CDR1 and CDR2 (germline): GTSNPN, SVGIG (reference sequence). V was clipped by 0 bases and J by 4 bases, with 10 bases between them. CDR3 size: 15 residues. CDR3 DNA sequence: TGTGCCTGGAGTGTAGAAGGGGCCGGGGCCAACGTCCTGACTTTC. Amino acids: CAWSVEGAGANVLTF.

The chain links TRBV9 to TRBJ2-3; D unclear. This CDR3 is 15 amino acids long. Between the trimmed V and J ends, which lost 1 base and 1 base, there was a span of 10 bases. Germline loops: CDR1 SGDLS, CDR2 YYNGEE. Written as DNA, the CDR3 is TGTGCCAGCAGCGTATCGCAGTACGGCACAGATACGCAGTATTTT. It codes for CASSVSQYGTDTQYF.

The chain combines TRBV5-1 with TRBJ2-3; 13 bases are a match to TRBD2. The V and J ends lost 2 bases and 5 bases, in that order; junction bases with no gene match: 2. CDR1 is SGHRS and CDR2 is YFSETQ in the germline V gene. The CDR3 contains 15 residues. The CDR3 loop is CASSFGLAGVDTQYF. CDR3 bases: TGCGCCAGCAGCTTTGGACTAGCGGGGGTAGATACGCAGTATTTT.

The chain employs TRBV7-9 and TRBJ2-3; the match to TRBD1 covers 7 bases. The CDR3 is 14 amino acids. After removal of 5 bases from V and 1 base from J, the junction contained 3 bases not matched to a gene. The V gene's germline CDR1 is SEHNR and CDR2 FQNEAQ (reference sequence). The CDR3 protein is CASSPGTGTDTQYF. CDR3 in DNA: TGTGCCAGCAGCCCGGGGACAGGCACAGATACGCAGTATTTT.

The chain is built from TRBV5-1 and TRBJ2-7; D unresolved. The germline V gene has CDR1 SGHRS and CDR2 YFSETQ. V dropped 4 bases and J dropped 2 bases, with 10 bases sitting between them. The CDR3 runs to 13 residues. The CDR3 DNA sequence: TGCGCCAGCAGCCAACAATCGACCTACGAGCAGTACTTC. Translating gives CASSQQSTYEQYF.

This clone was counted once. The J gene is TRBJ1-3, the V gene TRBV2; D remains ambiguous. Looked up from germline, CDR1 is SNHLY and CDR2 is FYNNEI. V lost 6 bases to trimming and J lost 0 bases, with 3 bases between them. The length of the CDR3 is 12 residues. The CDR3 DNA follows: TGTGCCAGCAGGAGCTCTGGAAACACCATATATTTT. Translating gives CASRSSGNTIYF.

This clone was observed once. The chain couples TRBV6-5 to TRBJ1-2; 8 bases agree with TRBD1. This CDR3 is built from 13 residues. CDR1 is MNHEY and CDR2 is SVGAGI in the germline V gene. J lost 4 bases, V lost 7 bases, and 5 bases had no gene match. CDR3 DNA sequence: TGTGCCAGCAAGCAGGGGGCCAGCTATGGCTACACCTTC. It translates to CASKQGASYGYTF.

The rearrangement joins TRBV11-2 to TRBJ2-1, with a tentative D call TRBD2 (6 bases). Between the trimmed V and J ends, which lost 1 base and 10 bases, there was a span of 11 bases. The CDR3 covers 13 residues. CDR1 and CDR2 (germline): SGHAT, FQNNGV. CDR3 coding DNA: TGTGCCAGCAGCTTAGGAGGGGCGGGGGAGCAGTTCTTC. Translation: CASSLGGAGEQFF.

The chain joins TRBV19 to TRBJ2-2, with D possibly TRBD1 on 6 matching bases. Trimming stripped 5 bases from V and 4 bases from J, with 17 bases between. Per germline, CDR1 LNHDA and CDR2 SQIVND (reference sequence). The CDR3 totals 16 residues. Written as DNA, the CDR3 is TGTGCCAGTAGTGTAACACAGGGATTGGGCACCGGGGAGCTGTTTTTT. Translated: CASSVTQGLGTGELFF.

The chain joins TRBV29-1 to TRBJ1-5; 12 bases agree with TRBD1. There are 13 residues in the CDR3. Germline CDR1 is SQVTM and CDR2 is ANQGSEA. Unmatched junction bases numbered 4, after V lost 7 bases and J lost 6 bases. CDR3 in DNA: TGCAGCGGGGGACAGGGGGCGGGTCAGCCCCAGCATTTT. Protein sequence: CSGGQGAGQPQHF.

The chain combines TRBV3-1 (or the pseudogene TRBV3-2) with TRBJ1-2; a possible D gene is TRBD1 (6 bases). The CDR3 extends over 15 amino acids. V dropped 3 bases and J dropped 4 bases, with 15 bases sitting between them. In germline, CDR1 is LGHDT, CDR2 YNNKEL (reference sequence). DNA of the CDR3: TGTGCCAGCAGCCACTTACAACAGGGTGTCTATGGCTACACCTTC. This codes for CASSHLQQGVYGYTF.

The rearrangement uses TRBV5-6 and TRBJ1-5; 9 bases fit TRBD1. The germline CDR1 and CDR2 sequences are SGHDT and YYEEEE. V gave up 2 bases and J gave up 4 bases; unmatched junction bases: 7. This CDR3 region has 16 residues. The CDR3 DNA reads TGTGCCAGCAGCTTTAATGTTGGGACAGGGAATCAGCCCCAGCATTTT. Amino acid sequence: CASSFNVGTGNQPQHF.

The chain carries TRBV5-5 and TRBJ1-1, with D maybe TRBD1 (5 bases). CDR3 length equals 15 residues. V dropped 10 bases and J dropped 4 bases, with 23 bases sitting between them. Germline V gene sequence: CDR1 SGHKS, CDR2 YYEKEE (reference sequence). CDR3: CAGHPAGGGSTEAFF. CDR3 bases: TGTGCCGGACATCCTGCGGGGGGAGGGAGCACTGAAGCTTTCTTT.

The chain employs TRBV29-1 and TRBJ2-7, with no clear D. The length of the CDR3 is 13 residues. V was shortened by 0 bases and J by 5 bases, with 11 bases between the two germline ends. Germline V gene data show CDR1 as SQVTM and CDR2 as ANQGSEA. The CDR3 nucleotides are TGCAGCGTTGAAGAAAGAGGTAATAACGAGCAGTACTTC. Protein: CSVEERGNNEQYF.

This clone was seen a handful of times. The gene calls are TRBV7-3 and TRBJ1-1; D is undetermined. The CDR3 loop spans 16 amino acids. The V end lost 1 base, the J end lost 5 bases, and 17 bases lay between the germline ends. Germline V CDR1 and CDR2: SGHTA, FQGTGA. The CDR3 here is CASSLMGLTAGTEAFF. CDR3 DNA: TGTGCCAGCAGCTTAATGGGTCTTACGGCGGGGACTGAAGCTTTCTTT.

The CDR3 protein is CATSDFGTGELFF. In DNA, the CDR3 is TGTGCCACCAGTGATTTCGGGACCGGGGAGCTGTTTTTT. The chain employs TRBV24-1 and TRBJ2-2, with no clear D. Germline V gene sequence: CDR1 KGHDR, CDR2 SFDVKD. The length of the CDR3 is 13 residues. Deletions cut 1 base from V and 5 bases from J, with 4 bases between.

The chain uses TRBV5-1 and TRBJ2-5; no reliable D call. Per the germline V gene, CDR1 is SGHRS and CDR2 is YFSETQ. Trimming shortened V by 4 bases and J by 3 bases, and 16 bases separated the two germline ends. The CDR3 runs to 15 residues. The CDR3 sequence: CASSRGTGLEETQYF. The CDR3 nucleotides are TGCGCCAGCAGCCGTGGTACGGGTCTTGAAGAGACCCAGTACTTC.